These T cell receptor beta chains were read from a single sample in a study of T-cell memory formation after mild COVID-19. TCRdb processed the 5' RACE reads anew with MiXCR; each CDR3 protein has one entry. In the table there are about 350,000 distinct CDR3 sequences, around 15% of which are singletons. The specimen was PBMCs or a T cell subset sorted from them (not recorded which). The receptor source for this set is a man between 18 and 29 years old who had mild COVID-19 (a few samples of this study predate the infection). Cell type and time point are not known. Both conserved end residues are part of each CDR3. Each record gives: J gene, clone size, D gene, V gene, CDR3 DNA, CDR3 protein. The D gene is left open where the match is weak. Clone size is not always given. Where it is, it says once, few, many or a class for expanded clones.

j_call: TRBJ1-4; clone_size: .; d_call: .; v_call: TRBV4-3; cdr3_nt: TGCGCCAGCAGCCTCCGCGGGTCAACTAATGAAAAACTGTTTTTT; cdr3_aa: CASSLRGSTNEKLFF
j_call: TRBJ2-1; clone_size: few; d_call: TRBD2; v_call: TRBV12-3/TRBV12-4; cdr3_nt: TGTGCCAGCAGTTTCGGGTATAGCGGGGGGGCAAATGAGCAGTTCTTC; cdr3_aa: CASSFGYSGGANEQFF
j_call: TRBJ2-5; clone_size: many; d_call: TRBD1; v_call: TRBV5-1; cdr3_nt: TGCGCCAGCAGTCCGACAGGGCGAGGGGAAGAGACCCAGTACTTC; cdr3_aa: CASSPTGRGEETQYF
j_call: TRBJ2-4; clone_size: medium-sized; d_call: TRBD2; v_call: TRBV9; cdr3_nt: TGTGCCAGCAGCCCGACTAGCGGGGGGTCCCTCGTAGCCAAAAACATTCAGTACTTC; cdr3_aa: CASSPTSGGSLVAKNIQYF
j_call: TRBJ1-2; clone_size: few; d_call: TRBD1; v_call: TRBV6-6; cdr3_nt: TGTGCCAGCAGCTTACAGGACAGGGGAGACTATGGCTACACCTTC; cdr3_aa: CASSLQDRGDYGYTF
j_call: TRBJ1-2; clone_size: .; d_call: .; v_call: TRBV18; cdr3_nt: TGTGCCAGCTCACCGCGCTCCAGGGAGGGTCGGATCAACTATGGCTACACCTTC; cdr3_aa: CASSPRSREGRINYGYTF
j_call: TRBJ2-5; clone_size: .; d_call: .; v_call: TRBV7-2; cdr3_nt: TGTGCCAGCAGCTTAGGAATGTTATATGAGACCCAGTACTTC; cdr3_aa: CASSLGMLYETQYF
j_call: TRBJ2-3; clone_size: few; d_call: TRBD1; v_call: TRBV5-1; cdr3_nt: TGCGCCAGCAGCTACACAACAGGGGCAGATACGCAGTATTTT; cdr3_aa: CASSYTTGADTQYF
j_call: TRBJ1-5; clone_size: few; d_call: .; v_call: TRBV4-1; cdr3_nt: TGCGCCAGCAGCCAATCCGGGGAGGGACAGCCCCAGCATTTT; cdr3_aa: CASSQSGEGQPQHF
j_call: TRBJ2-3; clone_size: .; d_call: .; v_call: TRBV7-9; cdr3_nt: TGTGCCAGCAGCTTGTCCTATCGCGGGGTGGGAGATACGCAGTATTTT; cdr3_aa: CASSLSYRGVGDTQYF
j_call: TRBJ2-5; clone_size: many; d_call: TRBD1; v_call: TRBV11-2; cdr3_nt: TGTGCCAGCACCATTAGACAGGGAGAGACCCAGTACTTC; cdr3_aa: CASTIRQGETQYF
j_call: TRBJ2-5; clone_size: few; d_call: TRBD2; v_call: TRBV20-1; cdr3_nt: TGCAGTGCCCTCCGACTAGCGGGGAAAGAGACCCAGTACTTC; cdr3_aa: CSALRLAGKETQYF
j_call: TRBJ2-5; clone_size: few; d_call: TRBD2; v_call: TRBV7-9; cdr3_nt: TGTCCCCCGGGCGGGGGTCCCCAAGAGACCCAGTACTTC; cdr3_aa: CPPGGGPQETQYF
j_call: TRBJ1-4; clone_size: many; d_call: .; v_call: TRBV6-1; cdr3_nt: TGTGCCAGCAGTGAACGGGACACCTACTCAGGTGAAAAACTGTTTTTT; cdr3_aa: CASSERDTYSGEKLFF
j_call: TRBJ1-2; clone_size: few; d_call: .; v_call: TRBV28; cdr3_nt: TGTGCCAGCAGTTTGTTCGGGGTGGATGGCTACACCTTC; cdr3_aa: CASSLFGVDGYTF
j_call: TRBJ2-1; clone_size: few; d_call: .; v_call: TRBV3-1; cdr3_nt: TGTGCCAGCAGCCCGAGGCCTAACTACAATGAGCAGTTCTTC; cdr3_aa: CASSPRPNYNEQFF
j_call: TRBJ2-7; clone_size: few; d_call: .; v_call: TRBV2; cdr3_nt: TGTGCCAGCGGGGGGGGTCAGGGGCCGAACTACGAGCAGTACTTC; cdr3_aa: CASGGGQGPNYEQYF
j_call: TRBJ2-1; clone_size: many; d_call: .; v_call: TRBV15; cdr3_nt: TGTGCCACCAGCAGAGATCCGGCACGGGGCGGGCAGTTCTTC; cdr3_aa: CATSRDPARGGQFF
j_call: TRBJ1-2; clone_size: few; d_call: TRBD1; v_call: TRBV6-5; cdr3_nt: TGTGCCACTCAACCGGGACAGGGTATAGGCTACACCTTC; cdr3_aa: CATQPGQGIGYTF
j_call: TRBJ2-2; clone_size: few; d_call: TRBD1; v_call: TRBV24-1; cdr3_nt: TGTGCCACCAGTGACCCAACCCCGGGCAGGGGGATAATCGGGGAGCTGTTTTTT; cdr3_aa: CATSDPTPGRGIIGELFF
j_call: TRBJ1-5; clone_size: few; d_call: .; v_call: TRBV12-3/TRBV12-4; cdr3_nt: TGTGCCAGCAGGCAGACAGGTTATCAGCCCCAGCATTTT; cdr3_aa: CASRQTGYQPQHF
j_call: TRBJ2-7; clone_size: few; d_call: .; v_call: TRBV2; cdr3_nt: TGTGCCAGCAGACCGGAGTTGTCCATCTCCTACGAGCAGTACTTC; cdr3_aa: CASRPELSISYEQYF
j_call: TRBJ1-5; clone_size: .; d_call: .; v_call: TRBV6-6; cdr3_nt: TGTGCCAGCAGTTATCTAGTTGGCCGGGCCGTTTCGCCCCAGCATTTT; cdr3_aa: CASSYLVGRAVSPQHF
j_call: TRBJ2-3; clone_size: .; d_call: .; v_call: TRBV4-3; cdr3_nt: TGCGCCAGCAGCCCGGGAGCGGAAGATACGCAGTATTTT; cdr3_aa: CASSPGAEDTQYF
j_call: TRBJ1-1; clone_size: medium-sized; d_call: TRBD1; v_call: TRBV5-1; cdr3_nt: TGTGCCAGCAGTCTCAGACAGGGAAACACTGAAGCTTTCTTT; cdr3_aa: CASSLRQGNTEAFF
j_call: TRBJ1-2; clone_size: .; d_call: .; v_call: TRBV27; cdr3_nt: TGTGCCAGCAGTCCCCGACAAGCCTATGGCTACACCTTC; cdr3_aa: CASSPRQAYGYTF
j_call: TRBJ2-3; clone_size: .; d_call: .; v_call: TRBV3-1; cdr3_nt: TGTGCCAGCAGCCTCGGGGGGCCCGACGCAGATACGCAGTATTTT; cdr3_aa: CASSLGGPDADTQYF
j_call: TRBJ1-5; clone_size: many; d_call: TRBD1; v_call: TRBV4-2; cdr3_nt: TGTGCCAGCAGCCAAGACGCGACACAGGGGAATCAGCCCCAGCATTTT; cdr3_aa: CASSQDATQGNQPQHF
j_call: TRBJ1-1; clone_size: .; d_call: .; v_call: TRBV4-3; cdr3_nt: TGCGCCAGCAGCCAAGACCCCCCCCGCGAGAACACTGAAGCTTTCTTT; cdr3_aa: CASSQDPPRENTEAFF
j_call: TRBJ2-5; clone_size: .; d_call: TRBD1; v_call: TRBV6-5; cdr3_nt: TGTGCCAGCAGTTACGCCTATCCCGGGACAGAAGAGACCCAGTACTTC; cdr3_aa: CASSYAYPGTEETQYF
j_call: TRBJ2-3; clone_size: few; d_call: TRBD2; v_call: TRBV5-1; cdr3_nt: TGCGCCAGCGGCCGCGTAGCGGGGGCCGTCGCAGATACGCAGTATTTT; cdr3_aa: CASGRVAGAVADTQYF
j_call: TRBJ2-7; clone_size: .; d_call: TRBD1; v_call: TRBV12-3/TRBV12-4; cdr3_nt: TGTGCCAGCACCGGACAGGGCGACGAGCAGTACTTC; cdr3_aa: CASTGQGDEQYF
j_call: TRBJ2-2; clone_size: few; d_call: .; v_call: TRBV9; cdr3_nt: TGTGCCAGCAGCCCAGGGCGGAGGACCGGGGAGCTGTTTTTT; cdr3_aa: CASSPGRRTGELFF
j_call: TRBJ2-7; clone_size: few; d_call: TRBD2; v_call: TRBV4-3; cdr3_nt: TGCGCCAGCAGCCATGGTCCCGGGACTAGCGGGGGAACCTACGAGCAGTACTTC; cdr3_aa: CASSHGPGTSGGTYEQYF
j_call: TRBJ2-5; clone_size: many; d_call: TRBD2; v_call: TRBV7-8; cdr3_nt: TGTGCCAGCAGCTTAGTCTCTCCGGGAGGGGAAGAGACCCAGTACTTC; cdr3_aa: CASSLVSPGGEETQYF
j_call: TRBJ2-5; clone_size: few; d_call: TRBD2; v_call: TRBV20-1; cdr3_nt: TGCAGTGCACCAGGACTAGCGGGGGGTCAAGAGACCCAGTACTTC; cdr3_aa: CSAPGLAGGQETQYF
j_call: TRBJ2-7; clone_size: few; d_call: TRBD1; v_call: TRBV7-2; cdr3_nt: TGTGCCAGCAGATACAGGGGAGAGGGGGTCTACGAGCAGTACTTC; cdr3_aa: CASRYRGEGVYEQYF
j_call: TRBJ1-2; clone_size: .; d_call: .; v_call: TRBV7-2; cdr3_nt: TGTGCCAGCAGCTTAGGGCCGACGGAGTATGGCTACACCTTC; cdr3_aa: CASSLGPTEYGYTF
j_call: TRBJ1-2; clone_size: few; d_call: TRBD1; v_call: TRBV18; cdr3_nt: TGTGCCAGCTCACCACCATCAGGGGGCTTCAATCCCTACTATGGCTACACCTTC; cdr3_aa: CASSPPSGGFNPYYGYTF
j_call: TRBJ2-7; clone_size: many; d_call: .; v_call: TRBV13; cdr3_nt: TGTGCCAGCAGCTTAGAGCCCAACGAGCAGTACTTC; cdr3_aa: CASSLEPNEQYF